This passage covers 30 T cell receptor beta chains from one sample sequenced in a study of T cell responses to AZD1222 COVID-19 vaccine. The repertoire was sequenced with immunoSEQ multiplex PCR; TCRdb's copy has only in-frame clones and lacks some. The sample lists 100,000 to 110,000 clones, about 86% occurring once. Sequenced here: peripheral blood, sampled on day 0 of AZD1222 vaccination. The receptors here all came from an adult in good health.

The genes are TRBV20-1 and TRBJ2-5; the match to TRBD2 covers 12 bases. V shed 3 bases, J shed 5 bases, and the junction held 4 bases outside the gene matches. The length of the CDR3 is 14 residues. Germline V CDR1 and CDR2: DFQATT, SNEGSKA (reference sequence). The CDR3 sequence: CSASRLAGVETQYF. Here the CDR3 DNA reads TGCAGTGCTAGTAGACTAGCGGGAGTGGAGACCCAGTACTTC.

The V call is TRBV6-5, the J call TRBJ2-2, with 7 bases lining up with TRBD1. The junction had 6 bases not matched to a gene; V was cut back by 4 bases and J by 1 base. The germline CDR1 and CDR2 sequences are MNHEY and SVGAGI. The CDR3 has 16 residues. CDR3 coding DNA: TGTGCCAGCAGTTCGCGGACAGGACTGAACACCGGGGAGCTGTTTTTT. This translates into CASSSRTGLNTGELFF.

This clone was counted between two and nine times. The chain is built from TRBV6-4 and TRBJ2-1, with 13 bases aligning to TRBD2. V shed 4 bases, J shed 8 bases, and the junction held 5 bases outside the gene matches. Per germline, CDR1 MRHNA and CDR2 SNTAGT. This CDR3 has 15 residues. CDR3 residues: CASSVGLAGNDEQFF. CDR3 nucleotides: TGTGCCAGCAGTGTGGGACTAGCGGGAAACGATGAGCAGTTCTTC.

This clone came up a few times. The chain uses TRBV2 and TRBJ1-2, with 8 bases lining up with TRBD1. Germline assignment: CDR1 SNHLY and CDR2 FYNNEI. The junction had 1 base not matched to a gene; V was cut back by 5 bases and J by 8 bases. The length of the CDR3 is 11 residues. For the CDR3, the DNA is TGTGCCAGCAGTTACAGGGGGGGCTACACCTTC. It codes for CASSYRGGYTF. The complete variable domain, with remaining parts taken from reference TRBV2 and TRBJ1-2, reads EPEVTQTPSHQVTQMGQEVILRCVPISNHLYFYWYRQILGQKVEFLVSFYNNEISEKSEIFDDQFSVERPDGSNFTLKIRSTKLEDSAMYFCASSYRGGYTFGSGTRLTVV.

This chain links TRBV7-2 with TRBJ2-5, with D possibly being TRBD1 or TRBD2 (5 bases each). Germline V lookup: CDR1 SGHTA, CDR2 FQGNSA. V was trimmed by 5 bases and J by 1 base, leaving 11 bases between them. CDR3 length equals 14 residues. This CDR3 is CASSRRDAQETQYF. The CDR3 DNA reads TGTGCCAGCAGCCGCCGGGACGCCCAAGAGACCCAGTACTTC.

The table lists this clone with many counts. The chain combines TRBV28 with TRBJ2-7; tentatively, D is TRBD1 (5 bases). The CDR3 has 14 amino acids. Germline V gives CDR1 MDHEN, CDR2 SYDVKM. V gave up 11 bases and J gave up 2 bases, with 19 bases separating them. This chain's CDR3 is CAEARATPPYEQYF. The CDR3 nucleotides read TGTGCCGAGGCCAGGGCTACACCCCCCTACGAGCAGTACTTC. Variable domain in full (rest from reference TRBV28 and TRBJ2-7): DVKVTQSSRYLVKRTGEKVFLECVQDMDHENMFWYRQDPGLGLRLIYFSYDVKMKEKGDIPEGYSVSREKKERFSLILESASTNQTSMYLCAEARATPPYEQYFGPGTRLTVT.

This chain connects TRBV18 to TRBJ2-7; D is unclear. The germline V gene encodes CDR1 KGHSH and CDR2 LQKENI. This CDR3 comprises 12 residues. Trimming shortened V by 3 bases and J by 2 bases, and 5 bases separated the two germline ends. In DNA form, the CDR3 reads TGTGCCAGCTCACCCGAAACCTACGAGCAGTACTTC. Protein product: CASSPETYEQYF.

V is TRBV3-1 (or the pseudogene TRBV3-2) and J is TRBJ1-1; D uncertain. The CDR3 totals 11 residues. Germline V gene sequence: CDR1 LGHDT, CDR2 YNNKEL (reference sequence). V was clipped by 4 bases and J by 6 bases, with 6 bases between them. The CDR3 sequence is CASSRAAEAFF. As DNA, the CDR3 is TGTGCCAGCAGCCGAGCGGCTGAAGCTTTCTTT.

This chain uses TRBV24-1 with TRBJ2-3; D call uncertain. V lost 0 bases, J lost 5 bases, and 5 bases lay in between. Germline loops: CDR1 KGHDR, CDR2 SFDVKD. This CDR3 is 13 amino acids long. CDR3 coding DNA: TGTGCCACCAGTGATTTGGTAGGAGATACGCAGTATTTT. Encoded protein: CATSDLVGDTQYF.

This CDR3 reads CAISAGGDGTEAFF. The CDR3, as DNA: TGTGCCATCAGTGCAGGGGGCGATGGGACTGAAGCTTTCTTT. The rearrangement links TRBV10-3 to TRBJ1-1, with 8 bases fitting TRBD1. CDR1 and CDR2 from the germline V gene are ENHRY and SYGVKD. The CDR3 loop spans 14 amino acids. Trimming removed 4 bases from V and 5 bases from J; junction bases left unmatched: 6.

The rearrangement links TRBV3-1 (or the pseudogene TRBV3-2) to TRBJ2-3; perhaps TRBD2 as D (6 bases). Trimming cost V 1 base and J 4 bases, with 9 bases left between them. The germline V gene encodes CDR1 LGHDT and CDR2 YNNKEL (reference sequence). The CDR3 covers 14 residues. CDR3 amino acids: CASSQVLASDTQYF. CDR3 coding DNA: TGTGCCAGCAGCCAAGTACTAGCCTCAGATACGCAGTATTTT.

The genes are TRBV7-2 and TRBJ2-7; D ambiguous. V was shortened by 2 bases and J by 0 bases, with 2 bases between the two germline ends. Germline V lookup: CDR1 SGHTA, CDR2 FQGNSA. The CDR3 has 12 amino acids. Here the CDR3 DNA reads TGTGCCAGCAGCTTAAGCTCCTACGAGCAGTACTTC. Protein: CASSLSSYEQYF.

The CDR3 spells CASSLEVGGGREKLFF. The CDR3 region has the DNA TGTGCCAGCAGCTTAGAAGTAGGGGGCGGACGAGAAAAACTGTTTTTT. The chain joins TRBV7-9 to TRBJ1-4; 7 nucleotides match TRBD1. The CDR3 length is 16 residues. CDR1 is SEHNR, CDR2 FQNEAQ, per germline (reference sequence). V lost 1 base to trimming and J lost 8 bases; unmatched junction nucleotides: 10.

V is TRBV11-2 and J is TRBJ2-1; D is unresolved. Looked up from germline, CDR1 is SGHAT and CDR2 is FQNNGV. The CDR3 is made up of 14 amino acids. V was shortened by 3 bases and J by 2 bases, with 8 bases between the two germline ends. CDR3 coding DNA: TGTGCCAGCAGCTTTCGTGGGGCCTACAATGAGCAGTTCTTC. It encodes CASSFRGAYNEQFF.

This chain joins TRBV5-1 and TRBJ2-2; 8 positions match TRBD1. V was clipped by 3 bases and J by 4 bases; unmatched bases: 5. The CDR3 loop spans 15 amino acids. CDR1 SGHRS and CDR2 YFSETQ come from the germline V gene. The CDR3, as DNA: TGCGCCAGCAGCTCGGGACAGGAGGTCACCGGGGAGCTGTTTTTT. Its translation: CASSSGQEVTGELFF.

The chain has TRBV19 and TRBJ1-1; possible D gene TRBD1, 6 bases. The germline V and J ends were trimmed by 6 bases and 0 bases, with 11 bases remaining between them. The CDR3 is 14 residues long. The V gene's germline CDR1 is LNHDA and CDR2 SQIVND (reference sequence). The CDR3 nucleotides are TGTGCCAGTAGGACAGGACAGTTGAACACTGAAGCTTTCTTT. This gives the protein CASRTGQLNTEAFF.

This CDR3 is CASSTEGVRYNEQFF. In DNA form, the CDR3 reads TGTGCCAGTAGTACCGAGGGGGTCAGATACAATGAGCAGTTCTTC. The chain has TRBV19 and TRBJ2-1; D possibly corresponds to TRBD1 (6 bases). This CDR3 has 15 amino acids. Germline lookup yields CDR1 LNHDA and CDR2 SQIVND (reference sequence). V was pared by 4 bases and J by 4 bases, with 14 bases between. Using reference TRBV19 and TRBJ2-1 for the parts outside the CDR3, the full variable domain is DGGITQSPKYLFRKEGQNVTLSCEQNLNHDAMYWYRQDPGQGLRLIYYSQIVNDFQKGDIAEGYSVSREKKESFPLTVTSAQKNPTAFYLCASSTEGVRYNEQFFGPGTRLTVL.

This chain uses TRBV28 with TRBJ2-2, with TRBD2 as a possible D gene (6 bases). This CDR3 comprises 15 residues. Germline-derived CDR1 and CDR2 are MDHEN and SYDVKM. V shed 3 bases and J shed 5 bases, with 13 bases lying between them. The CDR3, as DNA: TGTGCCAGCAGTTTTACGGGAGTAGTTACCGGGGAGCTGTTTTTT. Translated: CASSFTGVVTGELFF.

This chain links TRBV18 with TRBJ2-1; the D gene could be TRBD1 or TRBD2 (5 bases each). There are 17 residues in the CDR3. CDR1 and CDR2 from the germline V gene are KGHSH and LQKENI. V was clipped by 4 bases and J by 4 bases, with 20 bases between them. The CDR3 sequence: CASSQGTGVGLYNEQFF. DNA of the CDR3: TGTGCCAGCTCACAAGGGACCGGGGTCGGCTTATACAATGAGCAGTTCTTC.

The chain combines TRBV10-3 with TRBJ2-7, with 12 nucleotides matching TRBD1. This CDR3 has 15 residues. Germline CDR1 reads ENHRY; CDR2 reads SYGVKD. After removal of 6 bases from V and 4 bases from J, the junction contained 7 bases not matched to a gene. The CDR3 sequence: CAIRTGTGGLYEQYF. CDR3 DNA: TGTGCCATCAGAACCGGGACAGGGGGCCTGTACGAGCAGTACTTC.

This chain joins TRBV5-1 and TRBJ2-7; D is perhaps TRBD2 (6 bases). V lost 4 bases to trimming and J lost 6 bases, with 23 bases between them. Germline CDR1 SGHRS, CDR2 YFSETQ. This CDR3 is 16 amino acids long. In nucleotides, the CDR3 is TGCGCCAGCAGCCCCTCGCAGGAGGGCCAGTACTCCGAGCAGTACTTC. Translated, it gives CASSPSQEGQYSEQYF.

The rearrangement joins TRBV19 to TRBJ1-2; 8 bases match TRBD1. The V gene end was trimmed by 5 bases and the J gene end by 7 bases; junction bases not matched to a gene: 9. This CDR3 spans 14 amino acids. The germline CDR1 and CDR2 sequences are LNHDA and SQIVND (reference sequence). CDR3 amino acids: CASSFDRGVGGYTF. The CDR3 nucleotides are TGTGCCAGTAGTTTCGACAGGGGAGTTGGTGGCTACACCTTC.

This sequence joins TRBV2 and TRBJ1-2; no clear D. Germline loops: CDR1 SNHLY, CDR2 FYNNEI. The CDR3 loop spans 13 amino acids. V was shortened by 6 bases and J by 8 bases, with 16 bases between the two germline ends. The CDR3 sequence: CASRALGGYGYTF. The CDR3, as DNA: TGTGCCAGCAGAGCTTTGGGAGGCTACGGCTACACCTTC.

This clone was counted once. The gene calls are TRBV10-1 and TRBJ2-7; 8 bases line up with TRBD1. V lost 0 bases, J lost 11 bases, and 6 bases stayed unmatched. The germline V gene encodes CDR1 WNHNN and CDR2 SYGVQD (reference sequence). CDR3 length: 13 amino acids. The CDR3 sequence: CASSESRTGRKYF. The CDR3 DNA follows: TGCGCCAGCAGTGAGTCTCGGACAGGGCGGAAGTACTTC.

The rearrangement uses TRBV9 and TRBJ1-4; D gene ambiguous. The CDR3 is made up of 15 amino acids. Trimming pared 4 bases from V and 0 bases from J, leaving 10 bases between. Germline assignment: CDR1 SGDLS and CDR2 YYNGEE. CDR3 DNA sequence: TGTGCCAGCAGCCCTGTGGGTGCAACTAATGAAAAACTGTTTTTT. This sequence encodes CASSPVGATNEKLFF.

The chain combines TRBV5-1 with TRBJ2-5; 9 bases align to TRBD2. This CDR3 is built from 14 residues. Germline V gene lookup returns CDR1 SGHRS and CDR2 YFSETQ. Germline trimming cut 7 bases from V and 4 bases from J; bases unmatched to any gene: 8. The CDR3 region is CASVAGGASETQYF. The CDR3 nucleotides read TGCGCCAGCGTGGCGGGAGGGGCGTCAGAGACCCAGTACTTC.

This clone appeared once. The rearrangement uses TRBV2 and TRBJ2-7, with D possibly being TRBD1 (6 bases). CDR1 is SNHLY and CDR2 is FYNNEI in the germline V gene. The CDR3 contains 13 residues. V was trimmed by 9 bases and J by 2 bases, leaving 14 bases between them. CDR3 amino acids: CARQGTHAYEQYF. The CDR3 DNA follows: TGTGCCAGACAGGGAACGCATGCCTACGAGCAGTACTTC.

The J gene is TRBJ1-1, the V gene TRBV5-1; 7 bases are shared with TRBD1. This CDR3 is built from 14 residues. Germline values: CDR1 SGHRS, CDR2 YFSETQ. J lost 4 bases, V lost 0 bases, and 3 bases had no gene match. The CDR3 sequence: CASSLEGAGTEAFF. Written as DNA, the CDR3 is TGCGCCAGCAGCTTGGAGGGGGCGGGCACTGAAGCTTTCTTT. The full variable domain, rest sourced from reference TRBV5-1 and TRBJ1-1, is KAGVTQTPRYLIKTRGQQVTLSCSPISGHRSVSWYQQTPGQGLQFLFEYFSETQRNKGNFPGRFSGRQFSNSRSEMNVSTLELGDSALYLCASSLEGAGTEAFFGQGTRLTVV.

The rearrangement uses TRBV4-3 and TRBJ2-1, with D perhaps being TRBD1 or TRBD2 (6 bases each). Deletions cut 3 bases from V and 8 bases from J, with 14 bases between. The CDR3 runs 14 residues. Germline lookup yields CDR1 LGHNA and CDR2 YSLEER. The CDR3 coding sequence is TGCGCCAGCAGCCATCGGGGGCCTATTGATGAGCAGTTCTTC. Translating it yields CASSHRGPIDEQFF.

The chain is built from TRBV19 and TRBJ2-1; D is uncertain. Trimming shortened V by 4 bases and J by 8 bases, and 15 bases separated the two germline ends. The CDR3 sequence is 14 residues long. The germline V gene has CDR1 LNHDA and CDR2 SQIVND (reference sequence). CDR3 in DNA: TGTGCCAGTAGTACCACCCTCCCTTCCCATGAGCAGTTCTTC. Its translation is CASSTTLPSHEQFF.